These 4 T cell receptor beta chains were all obtained from the same sample, sequenced in a study of CD8+CD57+ T cells in acquired aplastic anemia. Profiling that covered TCR beta VDJ and CDR3 relied on genomic DNA as its template. TCRdb reprocessed the reads with MiXCR, giving one entry per CDR3 protein. The repertoire holds some 210,000 distinct CDR3 sequences, with about 59% as singletons. Input material: sorted CD4+, CD8+, or CD8+CD57+ T cells (not recorded which) from PBMCs. The origin of the receptors is a human donor in good health.

Ten or more counts support this clonotype. The chain uses TRBV9 and TRBJ2-1; 7 bases line up with TRBD1. The CDR3 is 15 amino acids. Germline V gives CDR1 SGDLS, CDR2 YYNGEE. V shed 3 bases and J 2 bases; nucleotides not matched to a gene: 5. The CDR3 here is CASSARDSAYNEQFF. CDR3 coding DNA: TGTGCCAGCAGCGCCCGGGACAGTGCCTACAATGAGCAGTTCTTC. Variable domain in full (rest from reference TRBV9 and TRBJ2-1): DSGVTQTPKHLITATGQRVTLRCSPRSGDLSVYWYQQSLDQGLQFLIQYYNGEERAKGNILERFSAQQFPDLHSELNLSSLELGDSALYFCASSARDSAYNEQFFGPGTRLTVL.

Details on this clonotype: A junction end diverges from the germline sequence, so it may reflect a read error. The gene calls are TRBV15 and TRBJ2-1, with D hard to call. Germline values: CDR1 LNHNV, CDR2 YYDKDF (reference sequence). The CDR3 is 12 amino acids. The CDR3 spells CTTSRPDNEQFF. The CDR3 bases are TGTACCACCAGCAGGCCCGACAATGAGCAGTTCTTC.

The V call is TRBV29-1, the J call TRBJ2-3; 9 bases match TRBD1. Germline loops: CDR1 SQVTM, CDR2 ANQGSEA. The CDR3 has 14 amino acids. J lost 5 bases, V lost 4 bases, and 7 bases had no gene match. CDR3 residues: CSVASRTGVDTQYF. The CDR3 bases are TGCAGCGTTGCTTCCCGGACAGGGGTAGATACGCAGTATTTT.

V is TRBV7-9 and J is TRBJ2-7; D gene ambiguous. The CDR3 consists of 13 residues. V dropped 2 bases and J dropped 6 bases, with 11 bases sitting between them. Germline CDR1 is SEHNR and CDR2 is FQNEAQ (reference sequence). CDR3 bases: TGTGCCAGCAGCTTACCCCCATTCCTCGAGCAGTACTTC. This translates into CASSLPPFLEQYF.